This T cell receptor (beta chain) stems from a study of control samples from healthy donors and cancer patients (dated by TCRdb to 2020 to 2022). V loses 4 bases of germline sequence and J loses 3 bases, and the interval between the two ends is 10 bases. The CDR3 spans 14 residues, from the cysteine through the phenylalanine. Left in the record is the CDR3 DNA by itself, 42 bases read in frame from the first base. CDR1 and CDR2 were assigned from the germline V gene as MDHEN and SYDVKM. The library was produced with the immunoSEQ multiplex PCR assay. This is the immuneACCESS table as TCRdb keeps it, with only in-frame sequences that have V and J called. A part of the clones is gone; compared with another copy, unresolved V genes explain less than half, and the rest is unexplained. Counted in this sample were some 120,000 clones; about 95% of them appeared once. 3.6% of the sample is held by the ten biggest clonotypes.

As regards this clone: Its cognate antigen has yet to be identified. Per-base qualities were not stored, and no clone one base away is much larger.

The receptor chain draws on TRBV28 and TRBJ1-5, with the D gene not confidently named. The clonotype comes from a man aged 30-40 years in good health. The sequenced sample consisted of blood. The bases read TGTGCCAGCAGTTCAGACGGTTTCAATCAGCCCCAGCATTTT. Translated, it reads CASSSDGFNQPQHF.